This TCR beta chain was sequenced in a study of PD-1 blockade in classical Hodgkin lymphoma. Overall study findings and caveats: It was reported that newly diagnosed patients had less baseline TCR diversity than healthy donors.

The CDR3 runs 14 residues. After removal of 5 bases from V and 7 bases from J, the junction contained 10 bases not matched to a gene. The V gene's germline CDR1 is SGHVS and CDR2 FQNEAQ. Concerning this clone: Its antigen is undetermined.

In every patient, relapse followed autologous stem cell transplantation, while exposure to brentuximab vedotin differed. Profiling relied on immunoSEQ multiplex PCR, and the TCRdb table lists in-frame clones only, not all of them. The profile shows around 45,000 clones, approximately 79% of them singletons. The clonotype originates from a human donor with classical Hodgkin lymphoma. Sequenced material: peripheral blood mononuclear cells (PBMCs), taken before the second cycle of nivolumab. The rearrangement uses TRBV7-8 and TRBJ2-7, with 8 bases lining up with TRBD2. In nucleotides, the CDR3 is TGTGCCAGCAGCCCAACGGGGGGGCCGAGGGAGCAGTACTTC. Translated, it gives CASSPTGGPREQYF.